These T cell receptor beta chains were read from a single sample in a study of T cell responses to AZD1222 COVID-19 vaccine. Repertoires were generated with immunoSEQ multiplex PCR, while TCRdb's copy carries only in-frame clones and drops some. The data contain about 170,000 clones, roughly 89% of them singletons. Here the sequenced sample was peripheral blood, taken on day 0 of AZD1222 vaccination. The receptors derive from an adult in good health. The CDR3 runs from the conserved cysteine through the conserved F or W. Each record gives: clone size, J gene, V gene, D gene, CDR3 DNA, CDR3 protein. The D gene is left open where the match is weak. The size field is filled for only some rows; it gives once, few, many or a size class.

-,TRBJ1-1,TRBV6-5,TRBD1,TGTGCCAGTTTCACGGACAGGACTACTGAAGCTTTCTTT,CASFTDRTTEAFF
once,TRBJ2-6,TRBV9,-,TGTGCCAGCAGCGTAGCTCCCAGGGAGCTAGTCTCTGGGGCCAACGTCCTGACTTTC,CASSVAPRELVSGANVLTF
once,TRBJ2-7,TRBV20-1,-,TGCAGTGTCCCGAGGGGGTACGAGCAGTACTTC,CSVPRGYEQYF
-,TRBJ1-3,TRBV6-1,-,TGTGCCAGCAGTGAAGCGGAAGGATCTGGAAACACCATATATTTT,CASSEAEGSGNTIYF
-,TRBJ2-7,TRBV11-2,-,TGTGCCAGCAGCTTCAGTTCAGTGCCCTCCTACGAGCAGTACTTC,CASSFSSVPSYEQYF
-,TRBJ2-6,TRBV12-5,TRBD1,TGTGCTAGTGGTTTGGACAGGGGGTCTGGGGCCAACGTCCTGACTTTC,CASGLDRGSGANVLTF
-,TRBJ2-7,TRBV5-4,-,TGTGCCAGCAGCTTTGGCGGCGGGACAAGATACGAGCAGTACTTC,CASSFGGGTRYEQYF
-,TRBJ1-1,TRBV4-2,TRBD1,TGTGCCAGCAGCCATACAGGGGGCACTGAAGCTTTCTTT,CASSHTGGTEAFF
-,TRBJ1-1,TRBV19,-,TGTGCCAGTAGTATATATGGGACTGAAGCTTTCTTT,CASSIYGTEAFF
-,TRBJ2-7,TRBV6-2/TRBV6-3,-,TGTGCCAGCAGCCCTCTCCTCGGGGGAGCCAACGAGCAGTACTTC,CASSPLLGGANEQYF
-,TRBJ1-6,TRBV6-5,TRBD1,TGTGCCAGCAGTTTGGACAGGGCCCATAATTCACCCCTCCACTTT,CASSLDRAHNSPLHF
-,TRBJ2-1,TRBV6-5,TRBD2,TGTGCCAGTGTAAGCGGGGGTAGCTCCTACAATGAGCAGTTCTTC,CASVSGGSSYNEQFF
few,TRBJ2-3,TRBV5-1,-,TGCGCCAGCAGCTTGGCGCGGACCACAGATACGCAGTATTTT,CASSLARTTDTQYF
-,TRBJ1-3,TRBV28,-,TGTGCCAGCAGGAGAGAATTCTCTGGAAACACCATATATTTT,CASRREFSGNTIYF
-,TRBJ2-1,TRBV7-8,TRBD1,TGTGCCAGCAGCTTAGGGAACTTGGACAGGGAGGATGAGCAGTTCTTC,CASSLGNLDREDEQFF
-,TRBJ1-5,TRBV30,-,TGTGCCTGGAGTGTACCTATAGGGAGGAGGCATCAGCCCCAGCATTTT,CAWSVPIGRRHQPQHF
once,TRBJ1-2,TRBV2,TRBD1,TGTGCCAGCAGGACAGGGGGGAACTATGGCTACACCTTC,CASRTGGNYGYTF
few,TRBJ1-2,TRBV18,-,TGTGCCAGCTCACCGGGGGAAAACTATGGCTACACCTTC,CASSPGENYGYTF
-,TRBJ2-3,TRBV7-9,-,TGTGCCAGCAGCACCAGCGTTGATACGCAGTATTTT,CASSTSVDTQYF
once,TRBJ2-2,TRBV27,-,TGTGCCAGCAGTTCATCCAGAGGGACGAGGAACACCGGGGAGCTGTTTTTT,CASSSSRGTRNTGELFF
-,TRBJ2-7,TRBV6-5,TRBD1,TGTGCCAGCATGGGACAGGGAATCTCCTACGAGCAGTACTTC,CASMGQGISYEQYF
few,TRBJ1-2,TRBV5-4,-,TGTGCCAGCAGCACAGACAGCTATGGCTACACCTTC,CASSTDSYGYTF
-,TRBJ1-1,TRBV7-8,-,TGTGCCAGCAGCTTAGCTATGCCCGGGTGGGAAGCTTTCTTT,CASSLAMPGWEAFF
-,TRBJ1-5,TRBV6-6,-,TGTGCCAGCAGTCATAGCAATCAGCCCCAGCATTTT,CASSHSNQPQHF
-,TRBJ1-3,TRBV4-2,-,TGTGCCAGCACCCAGGGGATCGATTTAAACACCATATATTTT,CASTQGIDLNTIYF
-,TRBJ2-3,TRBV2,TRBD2,TGTGCCAGCCGACCTAGGGGACTAGCGGGGGCAAAGGATACGCAGTATTTT,CASRPRGLAGAKDTQYF
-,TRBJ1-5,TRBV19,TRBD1,TGTGCCAGTAGTCTTGGGACAGGGGGATCCAATCAGCCCCAGCATTTT,CASSLGTGGSNQPQHF
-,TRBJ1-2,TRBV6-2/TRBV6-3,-,TGTGCCAGCAGTTACGGGATTAAGGGCTATGGCTACACCTTC,CASSYGIKGYGYTF
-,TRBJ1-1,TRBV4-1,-,TGCGCCAGCAGTTCGAGGGTCCGTAACACTGAAGCTTTCTTT,CASSSRVRNTEAFF
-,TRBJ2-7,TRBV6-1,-,TGTGCCAGCAGTGAAGGAGACAGCACCTACGAGCAGTACTTC,CASSEGDSTYEQYF
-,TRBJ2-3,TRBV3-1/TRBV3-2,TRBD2,TGTGCCAGCAGCCAAGATCGGCTAGCGGGGTCAGATACGCAGTATTTT,CASSQDRLAGSDTQYF
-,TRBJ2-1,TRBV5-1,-,TGCGCCAGCAGCTTGACCTCAGTTGAGCAGTTCTTC,CASSLTSVEQFF
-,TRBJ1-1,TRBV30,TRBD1,TGTGCCTGGAAGACAGGGGTCTGGAACACTGAAGCTTTCTTT,CAWKTGVWNTEAFF
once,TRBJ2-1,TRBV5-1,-,TGCGCCAGCAGCTTCCATGGGGGAACCTCCTACAATGAGCAGTTCTTC,CASSFHGGTSYNEQFF
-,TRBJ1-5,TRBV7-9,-,TGTGCCAGCAGCTTAGGAGATTGGGCTGATCCGGGTAGCAATCAGCCCCAGCATTTT,CASSLGDWADPGSNQPQHF
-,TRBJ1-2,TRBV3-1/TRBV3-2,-,TGTGCCAGCAGCCAAGAGGACAGTGCTAACTATGGCTACACCTTC,CASSQEDSANYGYTF
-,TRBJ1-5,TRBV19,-,TGTGCCAGTAGTATTGGCACCAATAGCAATCAGCCCCAGCATTTT,CASSIGTNSNQPQHF
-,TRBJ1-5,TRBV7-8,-,TGTGCCAGCAGCTTAATATACGGGGGCGGGTGGGGCAATCAGCCCCAGCATTTT,CASSLIYGGGWGNQPQHF
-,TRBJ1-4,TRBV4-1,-,TGCGCCAGCAGCTATTCCCAGACAGCTAATAATGAAAAACTGTTTTTT,CASSYSQTANNEKLFF
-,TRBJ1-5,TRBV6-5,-,TGTGCCAGCTGGGACGGCAATCAGCCCCAGCATTTT,CASWDGNQPQHF
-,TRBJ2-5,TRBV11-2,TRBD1,TGTGCCAGCAGCAAGACAGGGGAAACTCAAGAGACCCAGTACTTC,CASSKTGETQETQYF
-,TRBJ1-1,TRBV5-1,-,TGCGCCAGCAGCACGGGAGCTACAGGGAATGAAGCTTTCTTT,CASSTGATGNEAFF